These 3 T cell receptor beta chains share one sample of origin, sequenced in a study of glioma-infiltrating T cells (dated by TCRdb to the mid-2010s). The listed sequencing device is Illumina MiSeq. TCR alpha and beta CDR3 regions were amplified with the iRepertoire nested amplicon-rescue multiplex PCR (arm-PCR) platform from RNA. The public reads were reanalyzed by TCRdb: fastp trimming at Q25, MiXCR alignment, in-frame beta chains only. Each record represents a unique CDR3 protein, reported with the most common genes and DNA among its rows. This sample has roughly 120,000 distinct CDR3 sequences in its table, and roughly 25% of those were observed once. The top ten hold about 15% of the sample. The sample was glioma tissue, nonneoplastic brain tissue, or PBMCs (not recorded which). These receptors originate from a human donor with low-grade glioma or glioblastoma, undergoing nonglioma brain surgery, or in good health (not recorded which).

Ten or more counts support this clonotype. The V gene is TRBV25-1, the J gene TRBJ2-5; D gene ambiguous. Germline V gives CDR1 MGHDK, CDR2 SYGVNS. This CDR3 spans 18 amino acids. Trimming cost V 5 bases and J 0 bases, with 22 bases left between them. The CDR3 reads CASSPRWVGSEYQETQYF. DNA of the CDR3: TGTGCCAGCAGTCCCCGCTGGGTTGGGTCAGAGTACCAAGAGACCCAGTACTTC.

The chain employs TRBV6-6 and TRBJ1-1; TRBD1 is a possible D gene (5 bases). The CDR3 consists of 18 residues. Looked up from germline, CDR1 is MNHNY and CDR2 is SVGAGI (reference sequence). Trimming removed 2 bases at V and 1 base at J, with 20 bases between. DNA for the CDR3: TGTGCCAGCAGTTACGGGTCTCGAAGGCAGGGTCGGAACACTGAAGCTTTCTTT. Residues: CASSYGSRRQGRNTEAFF.

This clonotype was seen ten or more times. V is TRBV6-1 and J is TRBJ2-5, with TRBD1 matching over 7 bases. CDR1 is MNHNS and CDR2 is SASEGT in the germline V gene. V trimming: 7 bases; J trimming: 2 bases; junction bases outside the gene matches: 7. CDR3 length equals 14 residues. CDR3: CASTPATGQETQYF. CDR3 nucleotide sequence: TGTGCCAGCACCCCCGCGACAGGGCAAGAGACCCAGTACTTC.